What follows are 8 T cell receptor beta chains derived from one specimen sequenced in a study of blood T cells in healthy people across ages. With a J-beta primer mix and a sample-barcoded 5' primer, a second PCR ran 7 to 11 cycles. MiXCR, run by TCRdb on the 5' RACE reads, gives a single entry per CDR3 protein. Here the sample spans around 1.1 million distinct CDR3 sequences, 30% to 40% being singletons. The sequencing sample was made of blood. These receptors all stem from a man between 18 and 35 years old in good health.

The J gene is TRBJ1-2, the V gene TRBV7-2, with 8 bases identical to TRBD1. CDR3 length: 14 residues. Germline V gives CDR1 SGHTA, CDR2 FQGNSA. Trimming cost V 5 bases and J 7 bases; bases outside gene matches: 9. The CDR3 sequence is CASSPPGGAFGYTF. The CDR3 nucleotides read TGTGCCAGCAGCCCGCCAGGGGGCGCCTTTGGCTACACCTTC.

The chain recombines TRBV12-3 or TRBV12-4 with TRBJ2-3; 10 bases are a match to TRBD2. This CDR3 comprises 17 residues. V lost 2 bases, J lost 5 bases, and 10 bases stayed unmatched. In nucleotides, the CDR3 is TGTGCCAGCAGTTTACCCGAGCGGGGGGGCCCACAAGATACGCAGTATTTT. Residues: CASSLPERGGPQDTQYF.

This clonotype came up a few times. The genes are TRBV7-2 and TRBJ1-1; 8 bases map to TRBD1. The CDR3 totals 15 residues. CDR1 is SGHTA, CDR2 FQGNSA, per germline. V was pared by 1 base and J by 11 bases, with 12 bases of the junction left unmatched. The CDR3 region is CASSLEPHQGAGAFF. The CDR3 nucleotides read TGTGCCAGCAGCTTAGAGCCTCATCAGGGGGCTGGGGCTTTCTTT.

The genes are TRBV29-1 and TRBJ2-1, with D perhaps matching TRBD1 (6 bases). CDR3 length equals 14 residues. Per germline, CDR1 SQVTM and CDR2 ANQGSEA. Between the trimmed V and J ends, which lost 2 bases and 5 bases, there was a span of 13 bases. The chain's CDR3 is CSVEPGVTHNEQFF. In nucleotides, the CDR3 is TGCAGCGTTGAACCAGGGGTGACCCACAATGAGCAGTTCTTC.

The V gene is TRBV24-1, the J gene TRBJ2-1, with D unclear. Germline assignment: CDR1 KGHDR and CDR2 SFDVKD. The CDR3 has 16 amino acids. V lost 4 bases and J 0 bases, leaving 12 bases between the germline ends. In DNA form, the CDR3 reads TGTGCCACCAGTGACCGGCTGGGGTACTCCTACAATGAGCAGTTCTTC. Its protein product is CATSDRLGYSYNEQFF.

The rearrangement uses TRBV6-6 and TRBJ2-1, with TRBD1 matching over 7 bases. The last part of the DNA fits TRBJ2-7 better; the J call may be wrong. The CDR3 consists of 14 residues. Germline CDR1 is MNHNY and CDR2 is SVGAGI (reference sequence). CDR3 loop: CASNRQGSYKEQYF. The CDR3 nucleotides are TGTGCCAGCAATAGACAGGGCTCCTACAAGGAGCAGTACTTC.

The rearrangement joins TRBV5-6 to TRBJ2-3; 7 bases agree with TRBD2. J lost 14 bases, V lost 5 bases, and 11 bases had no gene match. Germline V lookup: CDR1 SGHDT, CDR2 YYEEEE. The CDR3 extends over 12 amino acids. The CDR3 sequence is CASSPIGGVLYF. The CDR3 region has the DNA TGTGCCAGCAGTCCAATTGGGGGGGTCTTGTATTTT.

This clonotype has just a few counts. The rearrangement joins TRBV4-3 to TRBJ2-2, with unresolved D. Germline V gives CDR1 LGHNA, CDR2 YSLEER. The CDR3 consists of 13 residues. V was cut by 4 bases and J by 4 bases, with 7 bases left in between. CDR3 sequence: CASSRPFTGELFF. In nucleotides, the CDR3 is TGCGCCAGCAGCCGACCATTCACCGGGGAGCTGTTTTTT.